This T cell receptor beta chain was sequenced during a study of blood T cell repertoires in COVID-19. On the study more broadly: Both acute and convalescent COVID-19 samples were obtained from the United States, Italy and Spain. Sources were T cells, B-cell-depleted T cells, or PBMCs; the material itself was cDNA or gDNA.

J lost 5 bases, V lost 2 bases, and 1 base had no gene match. Germline assignment: CDR1 SGHRS and CDR2 YFSETQ. This CDR3 contains 14 residues. Per the original data handling: Reference gene primers were amplified, and this amplification served to estimate nucleated cell counts. The repertoire was sequenced with immunoSEQ multiplex PCR; TCRdb's copy has only in-frame clones and lacks some. V and J calls and clone size come straight from that table; D and trimming were deduced from the DNA. Counted here are more than 110,000 clones, around 89% occurring once; the ten biggest clones make up around 2.9%.

The sequencing input was peripheral blood. This chain links TRBV5-1 with TRBJ2-1; 10 nucleotides line up with TRBD2. The sequence came from a man between 60 and 70 years old with active or convalescent COVID-19. DNA for the CDR3: TGCGCCAGCAGCTTCCTAGCGGGAGACAATGAGCAGTTCTTC. Protein product: CASSFLAGDNEQFF. Full variable domain (missing parts from reference TRBV5-1 and TRBJ2-1): KAGVTQTPRYLIKTRGQQVTLSCSPISGHRSVSWYQQTPGQGLQFLFEYFSETQRNKGNFPGRFSGRQFSNSRSEMNVSTLELGDSALYLCASSFLAGDNEQFFGPGTRLTVL.